This T cell receptor (beta chain) comes out of a study of T cell repertoires in cytomegalovirus infection. About the study: CMV epitopes in the study were HLA-C-restricted (recently identified) and HLA-B-restricted (well studied). An indication of both CMV infection and matching HLA type came from public TCR beta signatures.

The germline V and J ends were trimmed by 5 bases and 0 bases, with 20 bases remaining between them. The germline V gene has CDR1 SQVTM and CDR2 ANQGSEA. The CDR3 is 17 amino acids. In this sample, this clonotype turned up many times. Its antigen is undetermined. TCRdb recomputed calls from the reads with MiXCR, one row per CDR3 protein. The sample yields about 770,000 distinct CDR3 sequences, about 29% seen once. Study-wide results and limits: Dominating the ex vivo response were HLA-C-restricted CMV-specific TCR beta clonotypes. Carriers of CMV plus the relevant HLA were identified by cumulative public TCR beta family frequency.

V usage is TRBV29-1 and J usage is TRBJ1-3, with D unresolved. Sequenced material: cultured CD8+ T cells from PBMCs, taken from culture after CMV antigen stimulation. This TCR came from a human donor in good health (CMV status not recorded). Some clones in this sample may be carry-over from other donors' samples. The CDR3, as DNA: TGCAGCGTTCTAAATCCGAGGATAGAAGACTCTGGAAACACCATATATTTT. Translating gives CSVLNPRIEDSGNTIYF.